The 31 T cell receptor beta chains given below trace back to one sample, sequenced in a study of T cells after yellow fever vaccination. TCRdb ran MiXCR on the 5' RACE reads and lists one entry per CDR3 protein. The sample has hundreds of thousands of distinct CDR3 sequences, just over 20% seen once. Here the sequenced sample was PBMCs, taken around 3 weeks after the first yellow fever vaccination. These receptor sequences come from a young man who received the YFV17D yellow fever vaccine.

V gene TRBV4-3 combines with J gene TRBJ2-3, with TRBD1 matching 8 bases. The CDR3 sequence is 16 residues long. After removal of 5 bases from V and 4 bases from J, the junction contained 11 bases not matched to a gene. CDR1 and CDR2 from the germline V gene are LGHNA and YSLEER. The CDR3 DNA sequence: TGCGCCAGCAGCATCCGACAGGGGCGAGGCCCAGATACGCAGTATTTT. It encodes CASSIRQGRGPDTQYF.

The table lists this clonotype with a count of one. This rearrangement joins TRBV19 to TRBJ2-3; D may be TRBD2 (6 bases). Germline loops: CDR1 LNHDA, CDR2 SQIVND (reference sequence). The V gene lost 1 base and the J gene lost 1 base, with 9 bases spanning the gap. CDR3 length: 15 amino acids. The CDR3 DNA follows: TGTGCCAGTAGTATAGGCGGAGGGGGCACAGATACGCAGTATTTT. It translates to CASSIGGGGTDTQYF.

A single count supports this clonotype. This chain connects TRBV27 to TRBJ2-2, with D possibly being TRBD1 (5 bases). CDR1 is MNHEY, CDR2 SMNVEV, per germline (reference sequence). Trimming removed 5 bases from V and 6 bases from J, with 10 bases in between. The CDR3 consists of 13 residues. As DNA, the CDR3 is TGTGCCAGCAGTGAACGCAGGGCCGGGGAGCTGTTTTTT. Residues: CASSERRAGELFF.

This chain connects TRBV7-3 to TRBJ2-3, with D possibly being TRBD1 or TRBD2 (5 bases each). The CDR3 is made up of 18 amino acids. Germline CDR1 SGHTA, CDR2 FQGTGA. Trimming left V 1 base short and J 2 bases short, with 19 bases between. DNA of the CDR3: TGTGCCAGCAGCTTAATGGCTGGGGGAGCAGTCGACACAGATACGCAGTATTTT. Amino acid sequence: CASSLMAGGAVDTDTQYF.

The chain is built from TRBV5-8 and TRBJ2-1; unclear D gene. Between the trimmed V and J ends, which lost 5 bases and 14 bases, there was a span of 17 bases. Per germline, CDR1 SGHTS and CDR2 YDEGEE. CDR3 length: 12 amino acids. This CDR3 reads CASSARFEDKFF. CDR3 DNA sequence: TGTGCCAGCAGTGCCAGGTTTGAGGATAAGTTCTTC.

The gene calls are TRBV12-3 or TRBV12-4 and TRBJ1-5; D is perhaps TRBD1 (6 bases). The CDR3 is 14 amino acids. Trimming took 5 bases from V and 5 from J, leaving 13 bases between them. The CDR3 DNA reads TGTGCCAGCAGTCCTGCTTCAGGGGATCAGCCCCAGCATTTT. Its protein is CASSPASGDQPQHF.

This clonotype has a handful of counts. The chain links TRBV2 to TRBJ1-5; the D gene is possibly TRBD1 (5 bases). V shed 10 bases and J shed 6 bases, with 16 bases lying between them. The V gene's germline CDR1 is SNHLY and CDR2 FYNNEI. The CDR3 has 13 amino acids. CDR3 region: CAIRAGPGQPQHF. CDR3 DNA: TGTGCCATCCGAGCAGGGCCGGGTCAGCCCCAGCATTTT.

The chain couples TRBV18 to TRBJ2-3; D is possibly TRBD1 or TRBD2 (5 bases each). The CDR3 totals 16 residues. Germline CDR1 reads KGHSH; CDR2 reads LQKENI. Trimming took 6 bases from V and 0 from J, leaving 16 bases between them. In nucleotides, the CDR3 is TGTGCCAGCTCCGGGACGGACACAACTAGCACAGATACGCAGTATTTT. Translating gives CASSGTDTTSTDTQYF.

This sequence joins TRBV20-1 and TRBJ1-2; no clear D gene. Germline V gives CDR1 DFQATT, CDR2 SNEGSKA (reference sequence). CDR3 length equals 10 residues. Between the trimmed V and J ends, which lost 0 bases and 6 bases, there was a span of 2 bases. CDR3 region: CSARDNGYTF. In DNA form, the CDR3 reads TGCAGTGCTAGAGATAATGGCTACACCTTC.

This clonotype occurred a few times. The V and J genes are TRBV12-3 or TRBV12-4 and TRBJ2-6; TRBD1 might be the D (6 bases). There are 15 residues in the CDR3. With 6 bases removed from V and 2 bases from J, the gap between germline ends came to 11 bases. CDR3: CASSWTAPGANVLTF. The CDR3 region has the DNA TGTGCCAGCAGCTGGACAGCCCCTGGGGCCAACGTCCTGACTTTC.

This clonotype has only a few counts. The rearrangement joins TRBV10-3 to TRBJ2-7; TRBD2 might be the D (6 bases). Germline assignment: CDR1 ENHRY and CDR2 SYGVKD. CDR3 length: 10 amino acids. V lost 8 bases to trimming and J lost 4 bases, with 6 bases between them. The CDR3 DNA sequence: TGTGCCATCGGGGGGTACGAGCAGTACTTC. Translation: CAIGGYEQYF.

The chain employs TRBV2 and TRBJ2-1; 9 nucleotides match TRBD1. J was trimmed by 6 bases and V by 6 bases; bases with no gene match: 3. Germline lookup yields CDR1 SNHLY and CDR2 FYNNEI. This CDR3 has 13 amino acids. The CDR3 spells CASRATGGNEQFF. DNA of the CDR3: TGTGCCAGCAGGGCGACAGGGGGCAATGAGCAGTTCTTC.

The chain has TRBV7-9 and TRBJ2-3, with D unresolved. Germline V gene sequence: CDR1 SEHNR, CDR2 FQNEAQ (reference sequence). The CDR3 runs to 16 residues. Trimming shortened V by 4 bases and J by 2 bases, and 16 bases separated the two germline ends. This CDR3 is CASSYEANSPTDTQYF. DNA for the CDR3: TGTGCCAGCAGCTACGAGGCGAACAGCCCCACAGATACGCAGTATTTT.

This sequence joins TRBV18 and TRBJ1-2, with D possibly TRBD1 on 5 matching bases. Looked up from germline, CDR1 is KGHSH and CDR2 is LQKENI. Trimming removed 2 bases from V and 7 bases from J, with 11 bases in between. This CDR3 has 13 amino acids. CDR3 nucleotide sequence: TGTGCCAGCTCACCAGGGGGTAGAGTTGGCTACACCTTC. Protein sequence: CASSPGGRVGYTF.

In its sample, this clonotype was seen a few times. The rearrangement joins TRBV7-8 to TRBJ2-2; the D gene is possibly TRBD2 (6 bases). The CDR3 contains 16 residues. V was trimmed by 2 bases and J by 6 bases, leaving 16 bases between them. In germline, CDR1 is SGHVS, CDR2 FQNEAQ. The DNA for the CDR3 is TGTGCCAGCAGCTTACTGGGCGGGGTACGAGCCGGGGAGCTGTTTTTT. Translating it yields CASSLLGGVRAGELFF.

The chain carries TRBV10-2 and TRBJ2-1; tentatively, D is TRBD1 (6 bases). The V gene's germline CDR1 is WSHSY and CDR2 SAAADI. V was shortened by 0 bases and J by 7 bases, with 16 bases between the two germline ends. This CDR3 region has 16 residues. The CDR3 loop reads CASSESGAVHPNEQFF. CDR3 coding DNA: TGCGCCAGCAGTGAGTCGGGGGCCGTTCACCCTAATGAGCAGTTCTTC.

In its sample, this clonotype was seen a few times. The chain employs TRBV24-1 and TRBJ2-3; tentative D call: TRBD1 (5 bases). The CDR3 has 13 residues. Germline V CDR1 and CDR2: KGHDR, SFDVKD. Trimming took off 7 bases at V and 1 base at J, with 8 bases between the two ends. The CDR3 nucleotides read TGTGCCACCAGCGAGACAGGCACAGATACGCAGTATTTT. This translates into CATSETGTDTQYF.

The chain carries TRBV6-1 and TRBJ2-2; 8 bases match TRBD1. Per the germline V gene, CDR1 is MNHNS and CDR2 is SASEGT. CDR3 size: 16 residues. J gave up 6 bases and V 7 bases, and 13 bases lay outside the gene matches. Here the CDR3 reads CASIVKTTGGAGELFF. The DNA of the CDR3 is TGTGCCAGCATTGTCAAAACCACAGGGGGTGCCGGGGAGCTGTTTTTT.

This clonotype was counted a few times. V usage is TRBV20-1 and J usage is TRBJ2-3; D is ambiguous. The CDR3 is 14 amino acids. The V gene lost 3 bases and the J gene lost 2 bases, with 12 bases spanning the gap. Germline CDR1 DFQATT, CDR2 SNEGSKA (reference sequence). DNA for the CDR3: TGCAGTGCTAGGGGGTCGGTTTTCACAGATACGCAGTATTTT. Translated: CSARGSVFTDTQYF.

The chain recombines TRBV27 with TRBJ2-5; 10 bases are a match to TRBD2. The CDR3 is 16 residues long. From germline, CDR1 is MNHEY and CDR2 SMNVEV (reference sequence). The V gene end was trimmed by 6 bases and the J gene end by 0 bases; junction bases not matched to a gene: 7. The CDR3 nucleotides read TGTGCCAGCAGGCATCGCCTAGCGGGGGACCAAGAGACCCAGTACTTC. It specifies CASRHRLAGDQETQYF.

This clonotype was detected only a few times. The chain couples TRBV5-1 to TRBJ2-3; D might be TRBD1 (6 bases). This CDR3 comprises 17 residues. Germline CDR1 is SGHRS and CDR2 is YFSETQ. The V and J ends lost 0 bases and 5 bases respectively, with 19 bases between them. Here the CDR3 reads CASSLAVLGARGDTQYF. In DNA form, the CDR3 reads TGCGCCAGCAGCTTGGCCGTGTTGGGGGCCCGGGGAGATACGCAGTATTTT. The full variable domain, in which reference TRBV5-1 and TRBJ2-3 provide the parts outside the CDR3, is KAGVTQTPRYLIKTRGQQVTLSCSPISGHRSVSWYQQTPGQGLQFLFEYFSETQRNKGNFPGRFSGRQFSNSRSEMNVSTLELGDSALYLCASSLAVLGARGDTQYFGPGTRLTVL.

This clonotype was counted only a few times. The CDR3 DNA sequence: TGCAGCGTCGGACCGGGCCACACTGAAGCTTTCTTT. It yields the protein CSVGPGHTEAFF. The J gene is TRBJ1-1, the V gene TRBV29-1, with D unresolved. This CDR3 is 12 amino acids long. CDR1 is SQVTM and CDR2 is ANQGSEA in the germline V gene. V was cut by 6 bases and J by 3 bases, with 11 bases left in between.

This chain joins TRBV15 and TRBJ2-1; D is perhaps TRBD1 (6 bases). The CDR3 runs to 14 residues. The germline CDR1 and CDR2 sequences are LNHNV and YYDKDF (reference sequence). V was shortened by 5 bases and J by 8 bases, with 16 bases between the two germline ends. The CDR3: CATSGNQGSHEQFF. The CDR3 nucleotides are TGTGCCACCAGCGGGAACCAGGGGAGCCATGAGCAGTTCTTC.

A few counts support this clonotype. This chain's CDR3 is CATSTGSAYGYTF. As DNA, the CDR3 is TGTGCCACCAGCACAGGGAGTGCCTATGGCTACACCTTC. The V call is TRBV15, the J call TRBJ1-2, with D possibly TRBD1 on 5 matching bases. The CDR3 has 13 residues. Germline CDR1 and CDR2: LNHNV and YYDKDF (reference sequence). Trimming removed 4 bases from V and 4 bases from J, with 10 bases in between. The full variable domain, its missing parts supplied by reference TRBV15 and TRBJ1-2, is DAMVIQNPRYQVTQFGKPVTLSCSQTLNHNVMYWYQQKSSQAPKLLFHYYDKDFNNEADTPDNFQSRRPNTSFCFLDIRSPGLGDTAMYLCATSTGSAYGYTFGSGTRLTVV.

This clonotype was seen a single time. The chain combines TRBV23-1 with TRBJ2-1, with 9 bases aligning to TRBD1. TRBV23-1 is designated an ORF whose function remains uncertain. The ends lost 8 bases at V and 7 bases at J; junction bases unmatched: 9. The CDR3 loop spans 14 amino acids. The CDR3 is CASEPGQGRNEQFF. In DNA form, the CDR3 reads TGCGCCAGCGAACCGGGACAGGGTCGAAATGAGCAGTTCTTC.

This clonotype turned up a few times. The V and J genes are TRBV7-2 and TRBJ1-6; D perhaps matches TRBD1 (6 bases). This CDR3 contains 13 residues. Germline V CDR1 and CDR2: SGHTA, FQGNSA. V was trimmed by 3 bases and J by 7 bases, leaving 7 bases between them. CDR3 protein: CASSFTGNSPLHF. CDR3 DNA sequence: TGTGCCAGCAGCTTTACAGGGAATTCACCCCTCCACTTT.

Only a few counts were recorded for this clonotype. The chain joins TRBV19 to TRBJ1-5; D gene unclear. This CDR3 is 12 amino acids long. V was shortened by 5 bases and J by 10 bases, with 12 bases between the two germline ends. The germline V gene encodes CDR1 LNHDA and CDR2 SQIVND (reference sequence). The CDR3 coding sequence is TGTGCCAGTAGTCCTACCTTGAGCCCCCAGCATTTT. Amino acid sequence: CASSPTLSPQHF.

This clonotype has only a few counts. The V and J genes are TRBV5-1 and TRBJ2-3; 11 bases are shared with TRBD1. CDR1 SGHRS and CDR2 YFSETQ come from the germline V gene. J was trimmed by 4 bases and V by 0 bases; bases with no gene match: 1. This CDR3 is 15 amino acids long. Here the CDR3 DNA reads TGCGCCAGCAGCTTGGAGGACAGGGGGCCAGATACGCAGTATTTT. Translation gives CASSLEDRGPDTQYF.

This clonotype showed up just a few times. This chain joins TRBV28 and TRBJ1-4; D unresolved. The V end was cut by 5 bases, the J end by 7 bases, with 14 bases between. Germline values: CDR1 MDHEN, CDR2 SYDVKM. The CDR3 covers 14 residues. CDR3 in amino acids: CASSKALQREKLFF. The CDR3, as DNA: TGTGCCAGCAGTAAGGCATTGCAGCGTGAAAAACTGTTTTTT.

In DNA, the CDR3 is TGCGCCAGCGCCGCAGGTTCTTACTACGAGCAGTACGTC. This encodes CASAAGSYYEQYV. The chain recombines TRBV23-1 with TRBJ2-7; D is unclear. TRBV23-1 is designated an ORF whose function remains uncertain. The V gene lost 8 bases and the J gene lost 3 bases, with 14 bases spanning the gap. There are 13 residues in the CDR3.

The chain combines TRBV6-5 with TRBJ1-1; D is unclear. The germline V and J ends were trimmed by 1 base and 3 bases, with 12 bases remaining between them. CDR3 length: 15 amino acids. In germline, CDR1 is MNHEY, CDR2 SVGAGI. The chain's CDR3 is CASSYLGFSDTEAFF. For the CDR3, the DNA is TGTGCCAGCAGTTACTTAGGGTTTTCGGACACTGAAGCTTTCTTT.